Each of the 21 T cell receptor beta chains below was sequenced from the same sample in a study of cytomegalovirus exposure and HLA in healthy donors. The study ran its PCR with 60 Vbeta and 13 Jbeta primers. The repertoire was sequenced with immunoSEQ multiplex PCR; TCRdb's copy has only in-frame clones and lacks some. In the table there are fewer than 200,000 clones, 82% of which are singletons. The sequencing sample was made of PBMCs. The source is a male donor in good health and CMV-seronegative.

The V gene is TRBV18, the J gene TRBJ2-1; TRBD2 matches 9 bases. The germline V gene encodes CDR1 KGHSH and CDR2 LQKENI. Unmatched junction bases numbered 8, after V lost 3 bases and J lost 8 bases. The CDR3 sequence is 15 residues long. DNA of the CDR3: TGTGCCAGCTCACCTAATAGCGGGAGATTCGATGAGCAGTTCTTC. This codes for CASSPNSGRFDEQFF.

This clone was seen a few times. The chain couples TRBV15 to TRBJ2-1; 8 bases are a match to TRBD2. Per the germline V gene, CDR1 is LNHNV and CDR2 is YYDKDF (reference sequence). The trim removed 3 bases at V and 4 bases at J, leaving 8 bases unmatched. The CDR3 spans 16 residues. The CDR3 DNA follows: TGTGCCACCAGCAGGGCCGGAGAGCGGGGGTACAATGAGCAGTTCTTC. It yields the protein CATSRAGERGYNEQFF.

V usage is TRBV7-7 and J usage is TRBJ2-1; 7 nucleotides line up with TRBD2. V was pared by 2 bases and J by 10 bases, with 17 bases of the junction left unmatched. From germline, CDR1 is SSHAT and CDR2 FNYEAQ (reference sequence). CDR3 size: 17 residues. CDR3: CASSLTFGGVGHGEQFF. CDR3 nucleotide sequence: TGTGCCAGCAGCTTAACATTTGGGGGGGTTGGTCATGGGGAGCAGTTCTTC.

The rearrangement links TRBV7-7 to TRBJ2-3; the match to TRBD2 covers 15 bases. The germline V gene has CDR1 SSHAT and CDR2 FNYEAQ (reference sequence). V trimming: 5 bases; J trimming: 3 bases; junction bases outside the gene matches: 12. This CDR3 is built from 19 residues. CDR3 sequence: CASSLGTSGRRASTDTQYF. DNA of the CDR3: TGTGCCAGCAGCCTAGGGACTAGCGGGAGGCGGGCGAGTACAGATACGCAGTATTTT.

The chain recombines TRBV9 with TRBJ1-2, with TRBD1 as a possible D gene (5 bases). The CDR3 spans 11 residues. With 3 bases removed from V and 7 bases from J, the gap between germline ends came to 7 bases. Germline-derived CDR1 and CDR2 are SGDLS and YYNGEE. The CDR3 DNA follows: TGTGCCAGCAGCGCCGACAGTGGCTACACCTTC. This translates into CASSADSGYTF.

This clone was observed a single time. J is TRBJ2-5 and V is TRBV7-2; 7 bases are shared with TRBD2. The CDR3 has 13 residues. J lost 4 bases, V lost 5 bases, and 4 bases had no gene match. Germline V gene sequence: CDR1 SGHTA, CDR2 FQGNSA. The chain's CDR3 is CASSGTIVETQYF. CDR3 coding DNA: TGTGCCAGCAGCGGGACTATCGTAGAGACCCAGTACTTC.

Worth noting for this clone: One end of the junction does not line up with germline, which may come from a read error. The chain carries TRBV7-9 and TRBJ2-7; 8 bases fit TRBD1. Looked up from germline, CDR1 is SEHNR and CDR2 is FQNEAQ (reference sequence). The CDR3 is 14 residues long. CDR3 sequence: CSSSRQGTSYEQYF. CDR3 nucleotides: TGTTCCAGTTCGAGACAGGGGACCTCCTACGAGCAGTACTTC.

The rearrangement joins TRBV4-3 to TRBJ2-5; a weak D match, TRBD1 (5 bases). The CDR3 sequence is 15 residues long. V was clipped by 5 bases and J by 1 base, with 14 bases between them. CDR1 is LGHNA, CDR2 YSLEER, per germline. CDR3 sequence reads: CASSYEPQGQETQYF. DNA for the CDR3: TGCGCCAGCAGCTACGAACCCCAGGGCCAAGAGACCCAGTACTTC.

This clone was detected once. The rearrangement uses TRBV28 and TRBJ1-5, with D possibly TRBD1 on 5 matching bases. V lost 6 bases to trimming and J lost 4 bases, with 13 bases between them. Germline CDR1 and CDR2: MDHEN and SYDVKM. The CDR3 is made up of 14 amino acids. The chain's CDR3 is CASRRGGENQPQHF. DNA of the CDR3: TGTGCCAGCAGGCGGGGCGGCGAAAATCAGCCCCAGCATTTT.

V gene TRBV5-1 combines with J gene TRBJ2-3; D may be TRBD1 (5 bases). With 0 bases removed from V and 5 bases from J, the gap between germline ends came to 10 bases. The CDR3 spans 14 residues. The germline gives CDR1 SGHRS, CDR2 YFSETQ. CDR3 amino acids: CASSLVAGQDTQYF. CDR3 in DNA: TGCGCCAGCAGCTTGGTGGCAGGGCAAGATACGCAGTATTTT.

The V and J genes are TRBV27 and TRBJ2-5; 9 bases fit TRBD1. The better agreement between TRBJ2-7 and the DNA end casts doubt on the J call. CDR1 is MNHEY, CDR2 SMNVEV, per germline (reference sequence). This CDR3 is built from 14 residues. CDR3 in DNA: TGTGCCAGCAGCCCCGGGACAGGGCATTACGAGCAGTACTTC. The encoded protein is CASSPGTGHYEQYF.

The gene calls are TRBV6-1 and TRBJ2-5, with D maybe TRBD2 (6 bases). The assigned J gene may be wrong: the sequence end matches TRBJ2-7 better. The germline V gene has CDR1 MNHNS and CDR2 SASEGT. This CDR3 comprises 16 residues. CDR3 nucleotides: TGTGCCAGCAGTGAAGAGCGGGCAGGGCGTCGATACGAGCAGTACTTC. Translated: CASSEERAGRRYEQYF.

This sequence joins TRBV5-1 and TRBJ2-5, with 8 nucleotides matching TRBD1. V lost 4 bases and J lost 5; bases outside the gene matches: 16. Germline CDR1 is SGHRS and CDR2 is YFSETQ. This CDR3 region has 17 residues. CDR3 sequence reads: CASSQGQGMDARETQYF. The CDR3 DNA reads TGCGCCAGCAGCCAAGGACAGGGAATGGACGCCCGGGAGACCCAGTACTTC.

The chain carries TRBV5-6 and TRBJ2-1; maybe TRBD1 (6 bases). The CDR3 length is 14 residues. Germline CDR1 SGHDT, CDR2 YYEEEE. Trimming took off 5 bases at V and 6 bases at J, with 15 bases between the two ends. The CDR3 nucleotides read TGTGCCAGCAGGCACCCGACAGGCTCCAATGAGCAGTTCTTC. Amino acids: CASRHPTGSNEQFF.

This chain joins TRBV7-9 and TRBJ1-1; perhaps TRBD1 as D (5 bases). This CDR3 has 15 amino acids. Germline V CDR1 and CDR2: SEHNR, FQNEAQ (reference sequence). Trimming shortened V by 1 base and J by 1 base, and 10 bases separated the two germline ends. The CDR3 is CASSLEGVGNTEAFF. The CDR3 region has the DNA TGTGCCAGCAGCTTAGAAGGGGTGGGGAACACTGAAGCTTTCTTT.

CDR3 region: CASSLRLALTDTQYF. The CDR3 nucleotides read TGTGCCAGCAGCTTAAGACTAGCCCTCACAGATACGCAGTATTTT. The chain carries TRBV11-1 and TRBJ2-3, with TRBD2 matching over 7 bases. The CDR3 totals 15 residues. Germline V CDR1 and CDR2: SGHAT, FQDESV (reference sequence). V lost 2 bases, J lost 2 bases, and 4 bases stayed unmatched.

V is TRBV4-3 and J is TRBJ2-1; TRBD2 matches 16 bases. This CDR3 comprises 21 residues. The junction had 15 bases not matched to a gene; V was cut back by 0 bases and J by 7 bases. Germline V gene lookup returns CDR1 LGHNA and CDR2 YSLEER. The CDR3 protein is CASSQDALGLAGGRGRNEQFF. In DNA, the CDR3 is TGCGCCAGCAGCCAAGACGCCTTGGGACTAGCGGGAGGGCGAGGTAGGAATGAGCAGTTCTTC.

J is TRBJ2-3 and V is TRBV11-1; no reliable D call. V was clipped by 1 base and J by 0 bases, with 11 bases between them. Germline V gene data show CDR1 as SGHAT and CDR2 as FQDESV (reference sequence). The CDR3 extends over 16 amino acids. Here the CDR3 DNA reads TGTGCCAGCAGCTTAGTCCCCAGATCTAGCACAGATACGCAGTATTTT. The encoded protein is CASSLVPRSSTDTQYF.

V and J are TRBV9 and TRBJ2-3; 16 bases agree with TRBD2. From germline, CDR1 is SGDLS and CDR2 YYNGEE. The CDR3 has 21 residues. The V gene end was trimmed by 0 bases and the J gene end by 11 bases; junction bases not matched to a gene: 21. DNA for the CDR3: TGTGCCAGCAGCGTAGCTACCCCCGTACCGGGACTAGCGGGAGGGCCGTCAGTGCAGTATTTT. This sequence encodes CASSVATPVPGLAGGPSVQYF.

The gene calls are TRBV6-5 and TRBJ2-7; 9 positions agree with TRBD1. The CDR3 has 15 residues. V was clipped by 5 bases and J by 4 bases; unmatched bases: 9. Germline V lookup: CDR1 MNHEY, CDR2 SVGAGI. The CDR3 DNA reads TGTGCCAGCAGTCCGTCCCGGGACAGGGAGTACGAGCAGTACTTC. Translating it yields CASSPSRDREYEQYF.

The chain has TRBV27 and TRBJ2-5, with D possibly matching TRBD1 (6 bases). The J call may be incorrect, as the DNA end agrees better with TRBJ2-7. The CDR3 has 16 amino acids. The germline V gene encodes CDR1 MNHEY and CDR2 SMNVEV (reference sequence). CDR3 DNA sequence: TGTGCCAGCAGTTTCTCACCGGGACAACGGTCCTACGAGCAGTACTTC. This translates into CASSFSPGQRSYEQYF.